These 18 T cell receptor beta chains share one sample of origin, sequenced in a study of tumor-infiltrating lymphocytes in localized non-small cell lung cancer. Libraries were prepared by immunoSEQ multiplex PCR; TCRdb keeps only in-frame clonotypes and omits some of them. The sample lists 15,000 to 20,000 clones, more than 60% occurring once. Input material: lung tumor tissue. Source of these receptors: a human donor with non-small cell lung cancer.

This clone has only one observation. This chain connects TRBV30 to TRBJ1-4; D gene ambiguous. Germline-derived CDR1 and CDR2 are GTSNPN and SVGIG (reference sequence). V was cut by 3 bases and J by 4 bases, with 3 bases left in between. The CDR3 has 11 amino acids. In DNA, the CDR3 is TGTGCCTGGAGCGTTAATGAAAAACTGTTTTTT. Its translation is CAWSVNEKLFF.

The chain recombines TRBV5-6 with TRBJ2-7, with no clear D. V lost 0 bases and J 2 bases, leaving 3 bases between the germline ends. Germline-derived CDR1 and CDR2 are SGHDT and YYEEEE. CDR3 size: 12 residues. This CDR3 is CASSLAAYEQYF. CDR3 nucleotides: TGTGCCAGCAGCTTGGCAGCCTACGAGCAGTACTTC.

The rearrangement joins TRBV7-8 to TRBJ1-3, with D possibly TRBD1 on 6 matching bases. V lost 5 bases to trimming and J lost 2 bases, with 22 bases between them. The CDR3 is 18 amino acids. CDR1 and CDR2 from the germline V gene are SGHVS and FQNEAQ. CDR3 sequence reads: CASSQRRTERVAGNTIYF. As DNA, the CDR3 is TGTGCCAGCAGCCAGAGACGGACAGAGCGGGTCGCTGGAAACACCATATATTTT.

A single count supports this clone. The V gene is TRBV9, the J gene TRBJ2-7; D may match TRBD1 or TRBD2 (5 bases each). CDR3 size: 14 residues. Germline lookup yields CDR1 SGDLS and CDR2 YYNGEE. V dropped 1 base and J dropped 4 bases, with 12 bases sitting between them. The CDR3: CASSVQGDPYEQYF. CDR3 nucleotide sequence: TGTGCCAGCAGCGTACAGGGAGACCCTTACGAGCAGTACTTC. Full variable domain (missing parts from reference TRBV9 and TRBJ2-7): DSGVTQTPKHLITATGQRVTLRCSPRSGDLSVYWYQQSLDQGLQFLIQYYNGEERAKGNILERFSAQQFPDLHSELNLSSLELGDSALYFCASSVQGDPYEQYFGPGTRLTVT.

The chain uses TRBV7-9 and TRBJ1-4; D uncertain. The CDR3 is 15 amino acids. V was trimmed by 5 bases and J by 3 bases, leaving 13 bases between them. CDR1 is SEHNR, CDR2 FQNEAQ, per germline (reference sequence). CDR3: CASSPRFSSNEKLFF. CDR3 in DNA: TGTGCCAGCAGCCCACGATTCTCGTCTAATGAAAAACTGTTTTTT.

The chain couples TRBV27 to TRBJ2-1, with 7 nucleotides matching TRBD1. V lost 5 bases to trimming and J lost 2 bases; unmatched junction nucleotides: 3. The CDR3 consists of 14 residues. Germline assignment: CDR1 MNHEY and CDR2 SMNVEV (reference sequence). The CDR3 DNA reads as TGTGCCAGCAGTCGACAGGGCACCTACAATGAGCAGTTCTTC. Translating it yields CASSRQGTYNEQFF.

The rearrangement uses TRBV7-8 and TRBJ2-3, with unresolved D. Trimming shortened V by 0 bases and J by 4 bases, and 14 bases separated the two germline ends. The CDR3 length is 16 residues. In germline, CDR1 is SGHVS, CDR2 FQNEAQ. CDR3 region: CASSLAPATRADTQYF. CDR3 DNA: TGTGCCAGCAGCTTAGCTCCGGCGACACGAGCAGATACGCAGTATTTT.

This chain links TRBV7-3 with TRBJ2-1, with 8 bases fitting TRBD2. CDR1 is SGHTA and CDR2 is FQGTGA in the germline V gene. Trimming at V came to 8 bases and at J to 4 bases, leaving 10 bases not matched to a gene. This CDR3 is 15 amino acids long. The CDR3 here is CASGPMREAYNEQFF. The DNA for the CDR3 is TGTGCCAGCGGGCCAATGCGGGAGGCTTACAATGAGCAGTTCTTC.

The V and J genes are TRBV7-9 and TRBJ2-1; D unresolved. Germline values: CDR1 SEHNR, CDR2 FQNEAQ (reference sequence). The CDR3 sequence is 12 residues long. V lost 3 bases and J lost 3, with 3 bases in between. The CDR3 DNA is TGTGCCAGCAGCTTGCGCTACAATGAGCAGTTCTTC. Its protein is CASSLRYNEQFF. Combining the CDR3 with reference TRBV7-9 and TRBJ2-1 gives the whole variable domain DTGVSQNPRHKITKRGQNVTFRCDPISEHNRLYWYRQTLGQGPEFLTYFQNEAQLEKSRLLSDRFSAERPKGSFSTLEIQRTEQGDSAMYLCASSLRYNEQFFGPGTRLTVL.

The chain employs TRBV15 and TRBJ2-1, with 11 bases matching TRBD1. Germline-derived CDR1 and CDR2 are LNHNV and YYDKDF (reference sequence). The CDR3 consists of 17 residues. V lost 0 bases and J lost 15; bases outside the gene matches: 16. CDR3 in DNA: TGTGCCACCAGCAGAGATAACGTCGGGACAGGGGGTCTAAGTCGGTTCTTC. This codes for CATSRDNVGTGGLSRFF.

This clone was seen a single time. V is TRBV4-3 and J is TRBJ1-4; D is ambiguous. The V and J ends lost 4 bases and 7 bases respectively, with 19 bases between them. The CDR3 runs 16 residues. Germline CDR1 and CDR2: LGHNA and YSLEER. The CDR3 nucleotides are TGCGCCAGCAGCCGGTCTCAAGGGCGCGGTAGTGAAAAACTGTTTTTT. It specifies CASSRSQGRGSEKLFF.

This chain connects TRBV5-1 to TRBJ2-3; no clear D gene. Trimming took 4 bases from V and 0 from J, leaving 3 bases between them. Germline CDR1 reads SGHRS; CDR2 reads YFSETQ. This CDR3 is built from 12 residues. The CDR3 DNA sequence: TGCGCCAGCAGCCCGAGCACAGATACGCAGTATTTT. Protein sequence: CASSPSTDTQYF. The complete variable domain, with remaining parts taken from reference TRBV5-1 and TRBJ2-3, reads KAGVTQTPRYLIKTRGQQVTLSCSPISGHRSVSWYQQTPGQGLQFLFEYFSETQRNKGNFPGRFSGRQFSNSRSEMNVSTLELGDSALYLCASSPSTDTQYFGPGTRLTVL.

This rearrangement joins TRBV27 to TRBJ1-1; D is perhaps TRBD1 (5 bases). The CDR3 is 16 residues long. In germline, CDR1 is MNHEY, CDR2 SMNVEV (reference sequence). The germline V and J ends were trimmed by 10 bases and 3 bases, with 24 bases remaining between them. The chain's CDR3 is CATSAVGGSDDTEAFF. CDR3 bases: TGTGCCACCAGCGCGGTGGGGGGGTCGGACGACACTGAAGCTTTCTTT.

The chain couples TRBV23-1 to TRBJ2-7; TRBD1 agrees at 7 bases. TRBV23-1 is marked as an open reading frame, function uncertain. This CDR3 spans 16 amino acids. The V gene end was trimmed by 2 bases and the J gene end by 0 bases; junction bases not matched to a gene: 7. This chain's CDR3 is CASSQRRGYRSYEQYF. DNA of the CDR3: TGCGCCAGCAGTCAACGCAGGGGGTACCGCTCCTACGAGCAGTACTTC.

This clone appeared once. The CDR3 nucleotides read TGTGCCAGCAGCTCTACAGGGTATGGGTCCTACGAGCAGTACTTC. This gives the protein CASSSTGYGSYEQYF. The V call is TRBV7-2, the J call TRBJ2-7; the D gene is possibly TRBD1 (6 bases). The CDR3 spans 15 residues. CDR1 and CDR2 (germline): SGHTA, FQGNSA. V was clipped by 4 bases and J by 1 base, with 14 bases between them.

This clone is classed as medium-sized. The J gene is TRBJ2-1, the V gene TRBV2, with TRBD1 as a possible D gene (5 bases). This CDR3 spans 12 amino acids. The germline gives CDR1 SNHLY, CDR2 FYNNEI. Trimming shortened V by 5 bases and J by 9 bases, and 11 bases separated the two germline ends. The CDR3 here is CASSHRSFEQFF. In DNA form, the CDR3 reads TGTGCCAGCAGTCACAGGAGTTTTGAGCAGTTCTTC.

The chain recombines TRBV6-4 with TRBJ2-6; D uncertain. Per germline, CDR1 MRHNA and CDR2 SNTAGT. The CDR3 runs to 14 residues. The germline V and J ends were trimmed by 6 bases and 0 bases, with 6 bases remaining between them. The CDR3 nucleotides are TGTGCCAGCAGAACAGACTCTGGGGCCAACGTCCTGACTTTC. This translates into CASRTDSGANVLTF.

The V gene is TRBV30, the J gene TRBJ1-4; possible D gene TRBD1, 5 bases. V gave up 5 bases and J gave up 5 bases, with 12 bases separating them. From germline, CDR1 is GTSNPN and CDR2 SVGIG (reference sequence). The length of the CDR3 is 13 residues. The DNA for the CDR3 is TGTGCCTGGGAACAGGTTAACAATGAAAAACTGTTTTTT. Translated: CAWEQVNNEKLFF.